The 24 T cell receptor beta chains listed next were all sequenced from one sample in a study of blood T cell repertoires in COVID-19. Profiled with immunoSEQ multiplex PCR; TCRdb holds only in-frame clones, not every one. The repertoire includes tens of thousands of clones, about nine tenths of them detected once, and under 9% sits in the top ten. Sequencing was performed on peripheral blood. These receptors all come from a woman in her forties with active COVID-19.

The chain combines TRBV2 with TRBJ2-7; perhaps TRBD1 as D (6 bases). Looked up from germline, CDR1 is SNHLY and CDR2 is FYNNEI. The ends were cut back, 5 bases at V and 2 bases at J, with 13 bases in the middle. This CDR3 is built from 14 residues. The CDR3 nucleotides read TGTGCCAGCAGTCGAGACAGGACCACCTACGAGCAGTACTTC. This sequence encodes CASSRDRTTYEQYF.

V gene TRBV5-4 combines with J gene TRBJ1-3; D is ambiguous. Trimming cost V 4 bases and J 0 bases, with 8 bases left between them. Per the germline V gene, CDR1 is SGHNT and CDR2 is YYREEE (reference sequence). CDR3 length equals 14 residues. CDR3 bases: TGTGCCAGCAGCACCTATAACTCTGGAAACACCATATATTTT. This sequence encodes CASSTYNSGNTIYF.

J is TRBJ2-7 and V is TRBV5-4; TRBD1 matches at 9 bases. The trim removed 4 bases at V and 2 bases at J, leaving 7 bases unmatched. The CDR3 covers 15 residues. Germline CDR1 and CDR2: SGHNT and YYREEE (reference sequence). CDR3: CASSDGQGRTYEQYF. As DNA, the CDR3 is TGTGCCAGCAGCGACGGACAGGGGAGAACCTACGAGCAGTACTTC.

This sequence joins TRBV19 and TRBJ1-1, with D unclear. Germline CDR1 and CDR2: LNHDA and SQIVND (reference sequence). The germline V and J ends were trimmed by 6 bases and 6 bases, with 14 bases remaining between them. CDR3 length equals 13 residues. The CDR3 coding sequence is TGTGCCAGTAGCTCCCAGAGGGTATCTGAAGCTTTCTTT. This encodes CASSSQRVSEAFF. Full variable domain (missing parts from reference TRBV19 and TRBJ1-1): DGGITQSPKYLFRKEGQNVTLSCEQNLNHDAMYWYRQDPGQGLRLIYYSQIVNDFQKGDIAEGYSVSREKKESFPLTVTSAQKNPTAFYLCASSSQRVSEAFFGQGTRLTVV.

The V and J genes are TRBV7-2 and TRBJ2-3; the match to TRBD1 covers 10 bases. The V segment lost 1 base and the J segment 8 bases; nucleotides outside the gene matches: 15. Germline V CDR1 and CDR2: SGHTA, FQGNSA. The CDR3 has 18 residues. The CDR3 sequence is CASSLGGQGIQIWGTQYF. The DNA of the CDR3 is TGTGCCAGCAGCTTAGGGGGACAGGGGATACAAATTTGGGGTACGCAGTATTTT.

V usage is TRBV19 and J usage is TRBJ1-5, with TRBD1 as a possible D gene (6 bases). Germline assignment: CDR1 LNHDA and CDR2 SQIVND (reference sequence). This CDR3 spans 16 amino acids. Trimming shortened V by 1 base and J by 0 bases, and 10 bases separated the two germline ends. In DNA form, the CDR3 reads TGTGCCAGTAGTATAGGAAGGGGGAATAGCAATCAGCCCCAGCATTTT. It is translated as CASSIGRGNSNQPQHF.

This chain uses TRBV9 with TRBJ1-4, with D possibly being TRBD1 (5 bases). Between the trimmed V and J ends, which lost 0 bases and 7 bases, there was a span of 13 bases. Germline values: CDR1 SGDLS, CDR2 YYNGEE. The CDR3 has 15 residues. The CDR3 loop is CASSVAGGGTEKLFF. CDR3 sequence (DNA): TGTGCCAGCAGCGTAGCTGGGGGGGGAACTGAAAAACTGTTTTTT.

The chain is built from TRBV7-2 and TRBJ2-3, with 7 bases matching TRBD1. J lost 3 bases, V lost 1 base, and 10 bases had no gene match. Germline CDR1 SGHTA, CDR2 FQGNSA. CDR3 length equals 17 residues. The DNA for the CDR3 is TGTGCCAGCAGCTTAGACCAAGGGGGCGGCAGGACAGATACGCAGTATTTT. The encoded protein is CASSLDQGGGRTDTQYF. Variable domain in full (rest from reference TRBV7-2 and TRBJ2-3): GAGVSQSPSNKVTEKGKDVELRCDPISGHTALYWYRQSLGQGLEFLIYFQGNSAPDKSGLPSDRFSAERTGGSVSTLTIQRTQQEDSAVYLCASSLDQGGGRTDTQYFGPGTRLTVL.

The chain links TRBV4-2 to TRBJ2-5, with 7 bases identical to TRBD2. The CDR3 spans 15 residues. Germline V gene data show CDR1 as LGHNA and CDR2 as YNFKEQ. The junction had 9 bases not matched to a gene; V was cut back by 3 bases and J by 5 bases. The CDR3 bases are TGTGCCAGCAGCCAGGAGCGGGGCCGGGGGGAGACCCAGTACTTC. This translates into CASSQERGRGETQYF.

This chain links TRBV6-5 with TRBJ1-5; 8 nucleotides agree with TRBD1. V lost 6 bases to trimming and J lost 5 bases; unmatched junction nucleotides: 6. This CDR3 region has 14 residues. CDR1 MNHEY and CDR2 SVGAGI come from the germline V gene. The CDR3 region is CASSRQGFDQPQHF. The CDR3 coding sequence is TGTGCCAGCAGCCGACAGGGGTTTGATCAGCCCCAGCATTTT.

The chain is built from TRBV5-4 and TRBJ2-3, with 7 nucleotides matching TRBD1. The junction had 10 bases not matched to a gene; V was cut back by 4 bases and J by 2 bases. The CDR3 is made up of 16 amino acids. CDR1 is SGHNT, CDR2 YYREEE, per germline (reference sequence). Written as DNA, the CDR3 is TGTGCCAGCAGCCACAACCCGGGACAGTTCACAGATACGCAGTATTTT. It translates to CASSHNPGQFTDTQYF.

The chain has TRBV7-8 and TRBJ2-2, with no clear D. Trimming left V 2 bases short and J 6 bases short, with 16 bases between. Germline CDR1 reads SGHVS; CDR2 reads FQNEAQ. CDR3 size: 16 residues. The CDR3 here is CASSLQWQDGAGELFF. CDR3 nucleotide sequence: TGTGCCAGCAGCTTACAATGGCAGGATGGCGCCGGGGAGCTGTTTTTT.

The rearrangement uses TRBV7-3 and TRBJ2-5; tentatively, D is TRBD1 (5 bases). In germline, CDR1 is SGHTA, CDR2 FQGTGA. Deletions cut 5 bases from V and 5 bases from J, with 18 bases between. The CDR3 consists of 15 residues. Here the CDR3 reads CASSLQPGFGETQYF. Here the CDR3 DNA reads TGTGCCAGCAGCCTTCAACCAGGGTTTGGGGAGACCCAGTACTTC.

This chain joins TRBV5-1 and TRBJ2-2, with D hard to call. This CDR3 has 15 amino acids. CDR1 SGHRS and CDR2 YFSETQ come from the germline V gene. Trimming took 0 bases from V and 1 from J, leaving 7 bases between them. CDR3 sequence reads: CASSLGDWNTGELFF. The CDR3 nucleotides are TGCGCCAGCAGCTTGGGCGACTGGAACACCGGGGAGCTGTTTTTT.

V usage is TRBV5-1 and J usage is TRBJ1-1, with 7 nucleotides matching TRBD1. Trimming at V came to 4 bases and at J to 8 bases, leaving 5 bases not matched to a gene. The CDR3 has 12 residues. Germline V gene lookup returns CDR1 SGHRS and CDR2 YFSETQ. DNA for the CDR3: TGCGCCAGCAGCATAGGACAGGACGAAGCTTTCTTT. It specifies CASSIGQDEAFF.

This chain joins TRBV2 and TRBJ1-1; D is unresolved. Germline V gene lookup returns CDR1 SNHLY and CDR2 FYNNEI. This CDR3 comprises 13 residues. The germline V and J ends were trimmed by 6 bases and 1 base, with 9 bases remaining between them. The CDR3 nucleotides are TGTGCCAGCAGGAAAGTCAGGAACACTGAAGCTTTCTTT. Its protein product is CASRKVRNTEAFF.

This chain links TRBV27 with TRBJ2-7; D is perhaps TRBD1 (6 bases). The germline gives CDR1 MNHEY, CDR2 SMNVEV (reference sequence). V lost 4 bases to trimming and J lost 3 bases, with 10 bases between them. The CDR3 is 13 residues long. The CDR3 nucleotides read TGTGCCAGCAGTTCTGGACAGAACTACGAGCAGTACTTC. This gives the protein CASSSGQNYEQYF.

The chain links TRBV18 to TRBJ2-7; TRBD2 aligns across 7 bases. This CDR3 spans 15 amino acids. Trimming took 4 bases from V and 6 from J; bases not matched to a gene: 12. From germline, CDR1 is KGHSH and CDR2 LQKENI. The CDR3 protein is CASSQRAGDPSEQYF. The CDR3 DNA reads TGTGCCAGCTCACAGCGGGCGGGGGATCCATCCGAGCAGTACTTC.

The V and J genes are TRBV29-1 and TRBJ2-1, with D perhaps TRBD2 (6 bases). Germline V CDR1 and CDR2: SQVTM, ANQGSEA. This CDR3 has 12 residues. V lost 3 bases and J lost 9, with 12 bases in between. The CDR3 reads CSVDGGWREQFF. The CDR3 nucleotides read TGCAGCGTTGATGGAGGGTGGCGTGAGCAGTTCTTC.

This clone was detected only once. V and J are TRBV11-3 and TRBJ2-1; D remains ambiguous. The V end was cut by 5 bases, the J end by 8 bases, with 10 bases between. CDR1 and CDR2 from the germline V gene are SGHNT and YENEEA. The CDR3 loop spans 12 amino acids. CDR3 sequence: CASSPVYDEQFF. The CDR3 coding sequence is TGTGCCAGCAGCCCGGTTTACGATGAGCAGTTCTTC.

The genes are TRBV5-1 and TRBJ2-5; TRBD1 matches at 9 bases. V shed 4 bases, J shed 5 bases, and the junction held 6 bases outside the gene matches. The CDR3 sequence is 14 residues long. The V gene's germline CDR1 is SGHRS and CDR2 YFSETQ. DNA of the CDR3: TGCGCCAGCAGCCAAAGACAGGGGGGTGAGACCCAGTACTTC. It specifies CASSQRQGGETQYF. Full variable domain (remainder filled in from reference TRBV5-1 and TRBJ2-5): KAGVTQTPRYLIKTRGQQVTLSCSPISGHRSVSWYQQTPGQGLQFLFEYFSETQRNKGNFPGRFSGRQFSNSRSEMNVSTLELGDSALYLCASSQRQGGETQYFGPGTRLLVL.

The chain's CDR3 is CASNGGWGQGEKLFF. DNA of the CDR3: TGTGCCAGCAACGGGGGTTGGGGACAGGGTGAAAAACTGTTTTTT. The genes are TRBV6-5 and TRBJ1-4; 9 nucleotides line up with TRBD1. Germline trimming cut 7 bases from V and 7 bases from J; bases unmatched to any gene: 10. Germline lookup yields CDR1 MNHEY and CDR2 SVGAGI. The CDR3 extends over 15 amino acids.

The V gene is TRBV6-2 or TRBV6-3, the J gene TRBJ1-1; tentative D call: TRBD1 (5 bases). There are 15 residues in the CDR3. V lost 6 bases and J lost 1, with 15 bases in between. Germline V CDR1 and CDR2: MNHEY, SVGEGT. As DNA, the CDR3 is TGTGCCAGCAGACCTCCCGGGGGGGAGAACACTGAAGCTTTCTTT. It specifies CASRPPGGENTEAFF.

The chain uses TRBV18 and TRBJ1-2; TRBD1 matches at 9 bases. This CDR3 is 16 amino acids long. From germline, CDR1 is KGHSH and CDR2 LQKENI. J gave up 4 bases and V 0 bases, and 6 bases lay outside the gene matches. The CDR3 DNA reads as TGTGCCAGCTCACCACCGCCCGGGACAGGGATCTATGGCTACACCTTC. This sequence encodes CASSPPPGTGIYGYTF.